Shown below are 5 T cell receptor beta chains from a single sample sequenced in a study of identical twins. MiXCR was run by TCRdb on the 5' RACE reads, yielding one entry per CDR3 protein. The sample holds hundreds of thousands of distinct CDR3 sequences; approximately 13% are singletons and the top ten take 7.2%. These data are also associated with another study on yellow fever vaccine responses in identical twins.

What was sequenced was CD8+ T cells sorted from blood. These receptors were obtained from a woman aged 18-29 years in good health.

This clonotype appeared a few times. The V call is TRBV27, the J call TRBJ2-1; 8 nucleotides line up with TRBD2. The CDR3 covers 15 residues. Trimming at V came to 6 bases and at J to 0 bases, leaving 4 bases not matched to a gene. Germline CDR1 is MNHEY and CDR2 is SMNVEV (reference sequence). As DNA, the CDR3 is TGTGCCAGCAGGATAGGGACTAGCTCCTACAATGAGCAGTTCTTC. The encoded protein is CASRIGTSSYNEQFF.

This chain uses TRBV2 with TRBJ2-3, with D tentatively TRBD2 (6 bases). This CDR3 spans 14 amino acids. Germline CDR1 and CDR2: SNHLY and FYNNEI. V lost 7 bases, J lost 2 bases, and 13 bases lay in between. The CDR3 protein is CASTQLAYTDTQYF. Written as DNA, the CDR3 is TGTGCCAGCACCCAGCTAGCGTACACAGATACGCAGTATTTT. The complete variable domain, with remaining parts taken from reference TRBV2 and TRBJ2-3, reads EPEVTQTPSHQVTQMGQEVILRCVPISNHLYFYWYRQILGQKVEFLVSFYNNEISEKSEIFDDQFSVERPDGSNFTLKIRSTKLEDSAMYFCASTQLAYTDTQYFGPGTRLTVL.

This clonotype came up a few times. The V call is TRBV24-1, the J call TRBJ2-5; 9 positions match TRBD2. Germline trimming cut 4 bases from V and 2 bases from J; bases unmatched to any gene: 4. This CDR3 is 15 amino acids long. CDR1 and CDR2 (germline): KGHDR, SFDVKD. In nucleotides, the CDR3 is TGTGCCACCAGTGAAGTTAGCGGGAGTCAAGAGACCCAGTACTTC. Translation: CATSEVSGSQETQYF.

The chain uses TRBV9 and TRBJ2-3; 12 bases map to TRBD1. Germline V gene data show CDR1 as SGDLS and CDR2 as YYNGEE. The CDR3 is made up of 19 amino acids. Trimming at V came to 2 bases and at J to 7 bases, leaving 17 bases not matched to a gene. The chain's CDR3 is CASSVQPNEGQGAENTQYF. CDR3 coding DNA: TGTGCCAGCAGCGTCCAACCCAATGAGGGACAGGGGGCTGAAAATACGCAGTATTTT. Filled out from reference TRBV9 and TRBJ2-3, the complete variable domain reads DSGVTQTPKHLITATGQRVTLRCSPRSGDLSVYWYQQSLDQGLQFLIQYYNGEERAKGNILERFSAQQFPDLHSELNLSSLELGDSALYFCASSVQPNEGQGAENTQYFGPGTRLTVL.

This clonotype came up a few times. This chain links TRBV16 with TRBJ1-2, with D possibly matching TRBD1 (6 bases). The CDR3 has 16 amino acids. V lost 3 bases, J lost 0 bases, and 14 bases lay in between. The germline gives CDR1 KGHSY, CDR2 FQNENV. CDR3 in DNA: TGTGCCAGCAGCCACAACCCGGACAGACCTAACTATGGCTACACCTTC. Protein: CASSHNPDRPNYGYTF.